One and the same sample provided the 7 T cell receptor beta chains below, sequenced in a study of blood T cell repertoires in COVID-19. Only in-frame clones appear in the TCRdb table, and some are missing; sequencing was by immunoSEQ multiplex PCR. The table records approximately 180,000 clones, 87% of them present only once. Sequencing input: peripheral blood. The origin of the receptors is a woman aged 50 to 60 with acute or convalescent COVID-19.

This chain connects TRBV7-3 to TRBJ2-1, with TRBD2 identical over 8 bases. Germline CDR1 reads SGHTA; CDR2 reads FQGTGA. Unmatched junction bases numbered 7, after V lost 2 bases and J lost 1 base. The CDR3 has 17 amino acids. For the CDR3, the DNA is TGTGCCAGCAGCTTAGCGGGGGGACCCCTATCCTACAATGAGCAGTTCTTC. This codes for CASSLAGGPLSYNEQFF.

The V and J genes are TRBV7-6 and TRBJ1-3; the match to TRBD1 covers 10 bases. The CDR3 has 19 residues. With 5 bases clipped from V and 3 bases from J, the junction kept 16 bases outside the gene matches. The germline CDR1 and CDR2 sequences are SGHVS and FNYEAQ. CDR3 sequence (DNA): TGTGCCAGCAGCCCGAGTATTTTCCGGGACAGGGGATTTGGAAACACCATATATTTT. Translating it yields CASSPSIFRDRGFGNTIYF. Using reference TRBV7-6 and TRBJ1-3 for the parts outside the CDR3, the full variable domain is GAGVSQSPRYKVTKRGQDVALRCDPISGHVSLYWYRQALGQGPEFLTYFNYEAQQDKSGLPNDRFSAERPEGSISTLTIQRTEQRDSAMYRCASSPSIFRDRGFGNTIYFGEGSWLTVV.

The chain combines TRBV4-1 with TRBJ2-6; TRBD1 matches 9 bases. Per the germline V gene, CDR1 is MGHRA and CDR2 is YSYEKL. J lost 0 bases, V lost 3 bases, and 15 bases had no gene match. This CDR3 comprises 21 residues. CDR3 in amino acids: CASSHHRGGTGPLSGANVLTF. The CDR3 DNA reads as TGCGCCAGCAGCCACCACCGGGGAGGGACAGGGCCCCTCTCTGGGGCCAACGTCCTGACTTTC.

The V call is TRBV9, the J call TRBJ2-2; D possibly corresponds to TRBD1 (6 bases). This CDR3 spans 17 amino acids. Germline-derived CDR1 and CDR2 are SGDLS and YYNGEE. The V end lost 0 bases, the J end lost 3 bases, and 15 bases lay between the germline ends. DNA for the CDR3: TGTGCCAGCAGCGTAGTGTCTGGGGACACTCACACCGGGGAGCTGTTTTTT. Translation gives CASSVVSGDTHTGELFF.

The rearrangement links TRBV6-5 to TRBJ1-4, with TRBD1 as a possible D gene (6 bases). V lost 6 bases to trimming and J lost 7 bases, with 12 bases between them. The length of the CDR3 is 13 residues. Germline V CDR1 and CDR2: MNHEY, SVGAGI. The CDR3 nucleotides read TGTGCCAGCAGCCGTCAGGGGACTGAAAAACTGTTTTTT. This codes for CASSRQGTEKLFF.

The chain is built from TRBV7-3 and TRBJ2-7; D is perhaps TRBD1 (6 bases). Germline V gene sequence: CDR1 SGHTA, CDR2 FQGTGA. The CDR3 extends over 15 amino acids. Trimming removed 2 bases at V and 0 bases at J, with 11 bases between. The CDR3 loop reads CASSLHQGPSYEQYF. The CDR3 DNA is TGTGCCAGCAGCTTACATCAGGGGCCCTCCTACGAGCAGTACTTC.

A note on this clone: At the DNA level, this CDR3 is encoded by other sequences in the same sample as well. The chain has TRBV30 and TRBJ1-5; D is undetermined. Trimming removed 0 bases at V and 1 base at J, with 7 bases between. Germline V CDR1 and CDR2: GTSNPN, SVGIG (reference sequence). CDR3 length equals 14 residues. The CDR3 DNA is TGTGCCTGGAGTGTTGGTCAGAGCAATCAGCCCCAGCATTTT. Amino acids: CAWSVGQSNQPQHF.